This T cell receptor beta chain was sequenced in a study of blood T cell repertoires in COVID-19. Study at large: Samples taken during acute and convalescent COVID-19 were collected in the United States, Italy and Spain. In each case, the material was cDNA or gDNA derived from T cells, B-cell-depleted T cells, or PBMCs.

In the authors' methods: The assay estimated nucleated cells by amplifying reference gene primers. Here immunoSEQ multiplex PCR was the method, and the copy in TCRdb shows in-frame clones only, minus some. The DNA was the basis for D and trimming; V, J and clone size are from that table. The sample shows around 180,000 clones, around three quarters of them seen only once. This CDR3 is 16 amino acids long. The germline gives CDR1 SGDLS, CDR2 YYNGEE. Trimming removed 0 bases from V and 1 base from J, with 10 bases in between. The sample taken for sequencing was peripheral blood. The chain joins TRBV9 to TRBJ2-2; no reliable D call. The clonotype comes from a man between 60 and 70 years old with active or convalescent COVID-19. In DNA form, the CDR3 reads TGTGCCAGCAGCGTAGGGCGGTCCCTGAACACCGGGGAGCTGTTTTTT. This gives the protein CASSVGRSLNTGELFF.